This TCR beta chain stems from a study of CD8 T cells in ankylosing spondylitis. Overall study findings and caveats: Fewer than ten highly homologous variants made up a TCR beta motif that seemed to typify ankylosing spondylitis blood. Peripheral blood samples showed relatively rare disease-linked clones, and these clones were CD8+.

For TCR beta, libraries came from quantitative 5'-RACE with molecular barcodes. One entry per CDR3 protein, called by TCRdb with MiXCR from the 5' RACE reads. The sample lists 85,000 to 100,000 distinct CDR3 sequences; roughly 8.3% were seen once. From germline, CDR1 is LNHNV and CDR2 YYDKDF (reference sequence). The V end lost 1 base, the J end lost 6 bases, and 15 bases lay between the germline ends. The CDR3 contains 16 residues. This clonotype was picked up many times. Its cognate antigen is unknown. Specimen: blood, either unsorted or a sorted T cell fraction (not recorded which). The receptor comes from a male donor with ankylosing spondylitis or in good health (not recorded which). The chain recombines TRBV15 with TRBJ2-2; D unclear. The CDR3 coding sequence is TGTGCCACCAGCAGAGTGGTTCTCCCGACGGCCGGGGAGCTGTTTTTT. Protein sequence: CATSRVVLPTAGELFF. The full variable domain, rest sourced from reference TRBV15 and TRBJ2-2, is DAMVIQNPRYQVTQFGKPVTLSCSQTLNHNVMYWYQQKSSQAPKLLFHYYDKDFNNEADTPDNFQSRRPNTSFCFLDIRSPGLGDTAMYLCATSRVVLPTAGELFFGEGSRLTVL.